This T cell receptor beta chain is drawn from a study of graft-versus-host responses after intestinal transplantation. Study details: Transplant recipients had multivisceral, liver-intestinal, or isolated intestinal grafts. Recipients were all induced with anti-thymocyte globulin, then given tacrolimus and steroids for around 3 years.

Germline CDR1 is WNHNN and CDR2 is SYGVQD (reference sequence). The ends lost 5 bases at V and 2 bases at J; junction bases unmatched: 7. The CDR3 is 15 amino acids. In the case of this clone: Its antigen is unidentified.

TCRdb's table, derived via immunoSEQ multiplex PCR, lists solely in-frame clones and lacks some. Of over 100,000 clones in the sample, roughly 87% were seen once. Findings and limits, study-wide: Peak GvH clone levels in circulation were associated with early post-transplant HvG declines. Recipient marrow showed GvH clones, some seen first in ileum or blood.

The rearrangement uses TRBV10-1 and TRBJ2-7; 9 positions match TRBD1. The receptor was isolated from a human donor who received an intestinal transplant. The material sequenced was unstimulated CD4+ T cells sorted from spleen or lymph node cells, taken before intestinal transplant. The CDR3 sequence: CASSPGTGPPYEQYF. CDR3 nucleotide sequence: TGCGCCAGCAGTCCCGGGACAGGGCCCCCCTACGAGCAGTACTTC.